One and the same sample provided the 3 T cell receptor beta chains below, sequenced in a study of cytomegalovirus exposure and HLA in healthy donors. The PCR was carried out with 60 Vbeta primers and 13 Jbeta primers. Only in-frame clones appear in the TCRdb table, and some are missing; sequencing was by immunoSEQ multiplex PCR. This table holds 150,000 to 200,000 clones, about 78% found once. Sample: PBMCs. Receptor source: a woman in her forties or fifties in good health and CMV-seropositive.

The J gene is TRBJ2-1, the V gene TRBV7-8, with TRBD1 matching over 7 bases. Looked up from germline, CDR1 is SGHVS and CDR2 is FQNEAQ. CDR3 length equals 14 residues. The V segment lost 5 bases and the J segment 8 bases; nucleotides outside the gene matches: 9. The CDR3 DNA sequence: TGTGCCAGCAGCCAGGGACAGTTTGAGGATGAGCAGTTCTTC. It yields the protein CASSQGQFEDEQFF.

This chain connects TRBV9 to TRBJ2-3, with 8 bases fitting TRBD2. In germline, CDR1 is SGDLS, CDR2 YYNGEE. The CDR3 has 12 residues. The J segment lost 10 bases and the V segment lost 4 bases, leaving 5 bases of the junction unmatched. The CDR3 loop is CASSPRTSSQYF. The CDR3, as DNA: TGTGCCAGCAGCCCTAGGACTAGCTCGCAGTATTTT.

The CDR3 is CAGRRDSQDTGELFF. CDR3 coding DNA: TGTGCCGGGCGTCGGGACAGTCAGGACACCGGGGAGCTGTTTTTT. The chain combines TRBV18 with TRBJ2-2; 7 bases line up with TRBD1. V was clipped by 11 bases and J by 3 bases; unmatched bases: 12. Germline CDR1 reads KGHSH; CDR2 reads LQKENI. CDR3 length: 15 amino acids.